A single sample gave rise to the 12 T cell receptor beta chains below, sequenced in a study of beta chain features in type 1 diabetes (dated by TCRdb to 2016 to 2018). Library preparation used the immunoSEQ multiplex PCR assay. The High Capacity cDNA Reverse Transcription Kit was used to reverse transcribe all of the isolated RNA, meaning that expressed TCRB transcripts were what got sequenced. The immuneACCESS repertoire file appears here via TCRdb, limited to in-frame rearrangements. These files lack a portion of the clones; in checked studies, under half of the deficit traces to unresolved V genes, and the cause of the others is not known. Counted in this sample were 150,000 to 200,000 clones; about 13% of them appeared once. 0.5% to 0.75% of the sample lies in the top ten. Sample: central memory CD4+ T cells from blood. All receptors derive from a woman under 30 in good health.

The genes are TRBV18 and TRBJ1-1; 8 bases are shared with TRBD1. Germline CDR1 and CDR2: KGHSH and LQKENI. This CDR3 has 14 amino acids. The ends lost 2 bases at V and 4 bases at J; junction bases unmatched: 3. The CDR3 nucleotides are TGTGCCAGCTCACCATCCACAGGGGGCACTGAAGCTTTCTTT. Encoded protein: CASSPSTGGTEAFF.

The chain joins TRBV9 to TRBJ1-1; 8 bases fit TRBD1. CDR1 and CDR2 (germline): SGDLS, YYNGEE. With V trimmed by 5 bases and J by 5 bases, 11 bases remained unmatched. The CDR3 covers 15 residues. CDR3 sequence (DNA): TGTGCCAGCAGTCTAGGACAGGGTGGTAGAACTGAAGCTTTCTTT. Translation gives CASSLGQGGRTEAFF. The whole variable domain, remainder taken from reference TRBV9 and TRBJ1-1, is DSGVTQTPKHLITATGQRVTLRCSPRSGDLSVYWYQQSLDQGLQFLIQYYNGEERAKGNILERFSAQQFPDLHSELNLSSLELGDSALYFCASSLGQGGRTEAFFGQGTRLTVV.

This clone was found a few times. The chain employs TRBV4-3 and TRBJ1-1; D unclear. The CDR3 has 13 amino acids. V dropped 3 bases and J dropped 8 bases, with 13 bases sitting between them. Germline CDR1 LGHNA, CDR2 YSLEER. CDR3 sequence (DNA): TGCGCCAGCAGCCAGAACCTGAGATCCGAAGCTTTCTTT. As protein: CASSQNLRSEAFF.

The CDR3 loop is CASSFDRGPYNEQFF. CDR3 in DNA: TGTGCCAGCAGTTTTGACAGGGGCCCCTACAATGAGCAGTTCTTC. The V call is TRBV28, the J call TRBJ2-1, with 8 bases aligning to TRBD1. CDR3 length equals 15 residues. With V trimmed by 3 bases and J by 2 bases, 3 bases remained unmatched. Germline CDR1 and CDR2: MDHEN and SYDVKM.

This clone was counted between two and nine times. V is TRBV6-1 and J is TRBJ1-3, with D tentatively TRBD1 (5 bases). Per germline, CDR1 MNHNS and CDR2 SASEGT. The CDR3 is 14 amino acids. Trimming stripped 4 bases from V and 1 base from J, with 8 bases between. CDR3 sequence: CASSVRESGNTIYF. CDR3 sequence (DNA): TGTGCCAGCAGTGTCAGGGAATCTGGAAACACCATATATTTT.

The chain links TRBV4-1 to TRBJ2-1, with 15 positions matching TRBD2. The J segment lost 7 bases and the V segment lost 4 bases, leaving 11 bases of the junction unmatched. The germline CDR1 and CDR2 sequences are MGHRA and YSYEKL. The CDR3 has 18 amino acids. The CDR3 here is CASSLSQLGTSGRNEQFF. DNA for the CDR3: TGCGCCAGCAGCCTATCACAGCTCGGGACTAGCGGGAGGAATGAGCAGTTCTTC.

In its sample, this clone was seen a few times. For the CDR3, the DNA is TGTGCCTGGAGTTCTACCGGACAGGGTTTTAGGGAAAAACTGTTTTTT. Its protein product is CAWSSTGQGFREKLFF. The chain recombines TRBV30 with TRBJ1-4; TRBD1 agrees at 8 bases. Trimming cost V 2 bases and J 8 bases; bases outside gene matches: 13. This CDR3 comprises 16 residues. Germline loops: CDR1 GTSNPN, CDR2 SVGIG (reference sequence).

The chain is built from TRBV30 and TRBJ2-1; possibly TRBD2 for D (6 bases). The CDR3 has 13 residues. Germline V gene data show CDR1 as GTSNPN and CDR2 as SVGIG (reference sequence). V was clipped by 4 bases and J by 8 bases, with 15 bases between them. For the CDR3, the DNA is TGTGCCTGGACTTTGCGGGAAAGGTATGAGCAGTTCTTC. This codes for CAWTLRERYEQFF.

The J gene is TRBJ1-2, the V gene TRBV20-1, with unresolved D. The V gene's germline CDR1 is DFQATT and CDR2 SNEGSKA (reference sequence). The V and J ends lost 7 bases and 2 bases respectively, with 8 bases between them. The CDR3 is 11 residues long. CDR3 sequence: CSGHTNYGYTF. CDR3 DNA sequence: TGCAGTGGGCATACGAACTATGGCTACACCTTC.

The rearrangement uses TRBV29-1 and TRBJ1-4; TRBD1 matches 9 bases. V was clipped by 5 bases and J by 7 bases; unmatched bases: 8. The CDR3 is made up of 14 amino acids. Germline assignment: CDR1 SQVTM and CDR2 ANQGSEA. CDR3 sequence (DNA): TGCAGCGTTATTAAGGACAGGGGCGTTGAAAAACTGTTTTTT. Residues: CSVIKDRGVEKLFF.

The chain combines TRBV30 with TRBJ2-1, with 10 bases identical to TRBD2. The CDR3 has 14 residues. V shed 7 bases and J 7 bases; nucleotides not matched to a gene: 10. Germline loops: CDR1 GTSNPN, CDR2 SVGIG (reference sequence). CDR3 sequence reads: CAFNLAGVGNEQFF. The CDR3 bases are TGTGCCTTCAATCTAGCGGGAGTAGGGAATGAGCAGTTCTTC.

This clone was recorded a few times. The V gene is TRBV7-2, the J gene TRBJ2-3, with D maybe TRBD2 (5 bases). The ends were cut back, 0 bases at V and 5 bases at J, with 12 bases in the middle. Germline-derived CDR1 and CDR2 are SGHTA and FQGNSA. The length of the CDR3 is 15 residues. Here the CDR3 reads CASSLAGPRGDTQYF. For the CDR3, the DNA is TGTGCCAGCAGCTTAGCCGGACCTCGGGGAGATACGCAGTATTTT. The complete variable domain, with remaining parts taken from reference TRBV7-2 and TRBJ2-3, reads GAGVSQSPSNKVTEKGKDVELRCDPISGHTALYWYRQSLGQGLEFLIYFQGNSAPDKSGLPSDRFSAERTGGSVSTLTIQRTQQEDSAVYLCASSLAGPRGDTQYFGPGTRLTVL.